One and the same sample provided the 25 T cell receptor beta chains below, sequenced in a study of early stage breast cancer tumors (dated by TCRdb to 2016 to 2017). Libraries were prepared through the immunoSEQ multiplex PCR assay. TCRdb re-hosts the immuneACCESS table, in-frame sequences only. Its copies lack some clones; in the studies checked, an unresolved V gene accounts for under half of them, and the cause for the rest is not known. This sample holds 10,000 or so clones; over 70% were observed only once. The ten largest clones capture around 8.9% of the sample. Sequencing was carried out using normal breast tissue next to the tumor. Receptors were obtained from a person aged 40 to 50 with breast cancer.

This clone has a handful of counts. This chain uses TRBV5-3 with TRBJ2-7, with D maybe TRBD2 (6 bases). TRBV5-3 is treated as an ORF (open reading frame) with a function not yet certain. The CDR3 runs 18 residues. The germline V and J ends were trimmed by 3 bases and 3 bases, with 25 bases remaining between them. CDR3 loop: CARSSQSGLVRYDYEQYF. The CDR3 DNA is TGTGCCAGAAGCTCGCAAAGCGGGCTCGTCCGCTATGACTACGAGCAGTACTTC.

The CDR3 reads CASSAHGQTSTDTQYF. The CDR3 DNA is TGTGCCAGCAGTGCCCACGGACAGACTAGCACAGATACGCAGTATTTT. The chain couples TRBV25-1 to TRBJ2-3, with a tentative D call TRBD1 (6 bases). The V and J ends lost 4 bases and 0 bases respectively, with 14 bases between them. Germline CDR1 MGHDK, CDR2 SYGVNS. The CDR3 spans 16 residues.

This chain uses TRBV27 with TRBJ2-1, with 7 positions matching TRBD2. Germline trimming cut 6 bases from V and 3 bases from J; bases unmatched to any gene: 5. CDR1 is MNHEY and CDR2 is SMNVEV in the germline V gene (reference sequence). The CDR3 is 14 amino acids. CDR3 region: CASSPGLVYNEQFF. The CDR3 DNA follows: TGTGCCAGCAGCCCAGGACTAGTCTACAATGAGCAGTTCTTC.

J is TRBJ2-1 and V is TRBV6-5; TRBD2 matches at 8 bases. Germline CDR1 reads MNHEY; CDR2 reads SVGAGI. Trimming cost V 4 bases and J 7 bases; bases outside gene matches: 9. CDR3 length: 15 residues. As DNA, the CDR3 is TGTGCCAGCAGTTCATCCGGGGGGGTAGGTAATGAGCAGTTCTTC. It yields the protein CASSSSGGVGNEQFF.

The genes are TRBV19 and TRBJ2-1; TRBD2 matches at 11 bases. The ends lost 1 base at V and 1 base at J; junction bases unmatched: 0. The germline V gene encodes CDR1 LNHDA and CDR2 SQIVND (reference sequence). The CDR3 loop spans 16 amino acids. The DNA of the CDR3 is TGTGCCAGTAGTATAGGACTAGCGGGGTCCTACAATGAGCAGTTCTTC. Its translation: CASSIGLAGSYNEQFF. The whole variable domain, filled in from reference TRBV19 and TRBJ2-1, reads DGGITQSPKYLFRKEGQNVTLSCEQNLNHDAMYWYRQDPGQGLRLIYYSQIVNDFQKGDIAEGYSVSREKKESFPLTVTSAQKNPTAFYLCASSIGLAGSYNEQFFGPGTRLTVL.

J is TRBJ1-2 and V is TRBV19; D is unresolved. The CDR3 length is 16 residues. Between the trimmed V and J ends, which lost 0 bases and 4 bases, there was a span of 15 bases. CDR1 and CDR2 from the germline V gene are LNHDA and SQIVND (reference sequence). CDR3 bases: TGTGCCAGTAGTATAGACAGTTCCGGCCGGATCTATGGCTACACCTTC. This sequence encodes CASSIDSSGRIYGYTF.

This chain links TRBV5-1 with TRBJ2-2; 9 bases agree with TRBD2. The CDR3 length is 16 residues. Germline V lookup: CDR1 SGHRS, CDR2 YFSETQ. V lost 0 bases to trimming and J lost 4 bases; unmatched junction nucleotides: 4. CDR3 nucleotides: TGCGCCAGCAGCTTGGGAAATAGCGGGAGCACCGGGGAGCTGTTTTTT. As protein: CASSLGNSGSTGELFF.

The chain uses TRBV20-1 and TRBJ2-3; D ambiguous. Between the trimmed V and J ends, which lost 6 bases and 4 bases, there was a span of 5 bases. CDR1 is DFQATT, CDR2 SNEGSKA, per germline (reference sequence). The CDR3 spans 10 residues. The CDR3 reads CSAGADTQYF. The DNA for the CDR3 is TGCAGTGCAGGTGCAGATACGCAGTATTTT.

The rearrangement uses TRBV2 and TRBJ2-3, with 10 bases that match TRBD1. Trimming cost V 6 bases and J 4 bases; bases outside gene matches: 10. The CDR3 runs 16 residues. Germline V gene data show CDR1 as SNHLY and CDR2 as FYNNEI. This CDR3 reads CASRAGQGVAADTQYF. CDR3 in DNA: TGTGCCAGCAGGGCCGGACAGGGGGTGGCCGCAGATACGCAGTATTTT.

The rearrangement links TRBV6-1 to TRBJ2-1; D unresolved. V dropped 4 bases and J dropped 8 bases, with 12 bases sitting between them. From germline, CDR1 is MNHNS and CDR2 SASEGT. This CDR3 region has 13 residues. Here the CDR3 reads CASSATFIHEQFF. CDR3 coding DNA: TGTGCCAGCAGTGCCACGTTCATCCATGAGCAGTTCTTC.

The count of this clone is one. The chain has TRBV19 and TRBJ1-1; a weak D match, TRBD1 (5 bases). This CDR3 has 14 amino acids. Germline V gene sequence: CDR1 LNHDA, CDR2 SQIVND (reference sequence). Trimming stripped 6 bases from V and 6 bases from J, with 17 bases between. The CDR3 DNA sequence: TGTGCCAGTAGCATGTGGGGCAGGGCCCCTGAAGCTTTCTTT. Amino acid sequence: CASSMWGRAPEAFF.

The chain uses TRBV30 and TRBJ2-3, with TRBD2 identical over 9 bases. Germline V lookup: CDR1 GTSNPN, CDR2 SVGIG (reference sequence). The CDR3 extends over 18 amino acids. With 2 bases clipped from V and 3 bases from J, the junction kept 15 bases outside the gene matches. The DNA of the CDR3 is TGTGCCTGGAGTCCATCCCGGGCGGGAGGGTCCGGAACAGATACGCAGTATTTT. This translates into CAWSPSRAGGSGTDTQYF.

This clone was recorded a few times. The rearrangement uses TRBV2 and TRBJ1-2; tentatively, D is TRBD1 (5 bases). Trimming took off 8 bases at V and 4 bases at J, with 20 bases between the two ends. This CDR3 spans 15 amino acids. Germline CDR1 SNHLY, CDR2 FYNNEI. The CDR3 reads CASVRQFREIYGYTF. The CDR3 region has the DNA TGTGCCAGCGTTCGGCAATTCAGGGAAATCTATGGCTACACCTTC.

V and J are TRBV30 and TRBJ2-7; D remains ambiguous. The CDR3 sequence is 12 residues long. Germline CDR1 is GTSNPN and CDR2 is SVGIG (reference sequence). The V end lost 2 bases, the J end lost 7 bases, and 12 bases lay between the germline ends. The CDR3 DNA reads as TGTGCCTGGAGTCTTGGGATGGGGGAGCAGTACTTC. It yields the protein CAWSLGMGEQYF.

This clone has just a few counts. The CDR3 bases are TGTGCCAGCAGCCCTACAGGGGTGAGGGAAGATACGCAGTATTTT. Its translation is CASSPTGVREDTQYF. V is TRBV5-8 and J is TRBJ2-3, with 7 bases matching TRBD1. There are 15 residues in the CDR3. Germline V gene lookup returns CDR1 SGHTS and CDR2 YDEGEE. The junction had 10 bases not matched to a gene; V was cut back by 4 bases and J by 5 bases.

The gene calls are TRBV19 and TRBJ2-1; D call uncertain. This CDR3 has 12 residues. CDR1 LNHDA and CDR2 SQIVND come from the germline V gene (reference sequence). Deletions cut 6 bases from V and 6 bases from J, with 9 bases between. CDR3: CASSTYSNEQFF. CDR3 coding DNA: TGTGCCAGTAGCACCTACAGCAATGAGCAGTTCTTC.

This clone was observed once. The chain is built from TRBV9 and TRBJ2-2; 9 positions agree with TRBD2. Germline CDR1 SGDLS, CDR2 YYNGEE. This CDR3 has 15 residues. Trimming removed 7 bases from V and 4 bases from J; junction bases left unmatched: 8. The CDR3 region is CASGGTSSITGELFF. The CDR3 DNA sequence: TGTGCCAGCGGGGGGACTAGCAGTATCACCGGGGAGCTGTTTTTT.

This clone was counted between two and nine times. J is TRBJ1-2 and V is TRBV16, with D possibly matching TRBD1 (5 bases). Per germline, CDR1 KGHSY and CDR2 FQNENV. The CDR3 contains 16 residues. V lost 0 bases to trimming and J lost 5 bases, with 16 bases between them. The CDR3 here is CASSQSAGGFRYGYTF. CDR3 in DNA: TGTGCCAGCAGCCAATCCGCCGGGGGATTTAGGTATGGCTACACCTTC.

The chain employs TRBV13 and TRBJ2-7, with a weak D call TRBD1 (6 bases). Trimming shortened V by 4 bases and J by 3 bases, and 10 bases separated the two germline ends. This CDR3 spans 13 amino acids. Germline CDR1 reads PRHDT; CDR2 reads FYEKMQ (reference sequence). CDR3: CASSSRQVYEQYF. CDR3 in DNA: TGTGCCAGCAGCTCGAGACAGGTCTACGAGCAGTACTTC.

The V gene is TRBV30, the J gene TRBJ1-4; TRBD1 matches at 7 bases. This CDR3 has 15 residues. Germline V gene lookup returns CDR1 GTSNPN and CDR2 SVGIG (reference sequence). Trimming took 4 bases from V and 7 from J; bases not matched to a gene: 12. The CDR3 DNA follows: TGTGCCTGGAAACAGGGGTTCACCGGTGGTGAAAAACTGTTTTTT. Amino acids: CAWKQGFTGGEKLFF.

This clone was picked up one time. Written as DNA, the CDR3 is TGTGCCAGCAGCGCAACGACAGGGATCTATGGCTACACCTTC. The encoded protein is CASSATTGIYGYTF. This sequence joins TRBV5-5 and TRBJ1-2; TRBD1 matches at 7 bases. The V segment lost 4 bases and the J segment 4 bases; nucleotides outside the gene matches: 7. This CDR3 is built from 14 residues. Per the germline V gene, CDR1 is SGHKS and CDR2 is YYEKEE (reference sequence). Looking up the rest from reference TRBV5-5 and TRBJ1-2 gives the full variable domain: DAGVTQSPTHLIKTRGQQVTLRCSPISGHKSVSWYQQVLGQGPQFIFQYYEKEERGRGNFPDRFSARQFPNYSSELNVNALLLGDSALYLCASSATTGIYGYTFGSGTRLTVV.

V is TRBV6-5 and J is TRBJ1-2; the D gene is possibly TRBD1 (6 bases). Germline V gene data show CDR1 as MNHEY and CDR2 as SVGAGI. The CDR3 is 14 amino acids. Trimming cost V 6 bases and J 3 bases, with 14 bases left between them. Here the CDR3 reads CASREIRGHYGYTF. CDR3 bases: TGTGCCAGCAGGGAGATTCGGGGGCACTATGGCTACACCTTC.

This rearrangement joins TRBV13 to TRBJ2-7, with 10 bases matching TRBD1. This CDR3 has 15 amino acids. Germline-derived CDR1 and CDR2 are PRHDT and FYEKMQ (reference sequence). The junction had 10 bases not matched to a gene; V was cut back by 5 bases and J by 6 bases. DNA for the CDR3: TGTGCCAGCAGCCATTGGGGACAGGGGTCCGGCGAGCAGTACTTC. Translating it yields CASSHWGQGSGEQYF.

This clone was observed once. The chain joins TRBV6-1 to TRBJ2-1, with D maybe TRBD2 (6 bases). Germline CDR1 MNHNS, CDR2 SASEGT. The CDR3 loop spans 13 amino acids. Trimming stripped 7 bases from V and 5 bases from J, with 12 bases between. This CDR3 is CASTGGDHNEQFF. CDR3 bases: TGTGCCAGCACCGGAGGGGACCACAATGAGCAGTTCTTC.

This clone was seen more than once but under ten times. The genes are TRBV11-3 and TRBJ2-1, with a possible D match to TRBD1 (5 bases). CDR1 is SGHNT, CDR2 YENEEA, per germline. V lost 4 bases and J lost 12, with 13 bases in between. The CDR3 has 12 amino acids. CDR3 amino acids: CASSSAQGRQFF. Written as DNA, the CDR3 is TGTGCCAGCAGCTCCGCCCAGGGTAGGCAGTTCTTC.